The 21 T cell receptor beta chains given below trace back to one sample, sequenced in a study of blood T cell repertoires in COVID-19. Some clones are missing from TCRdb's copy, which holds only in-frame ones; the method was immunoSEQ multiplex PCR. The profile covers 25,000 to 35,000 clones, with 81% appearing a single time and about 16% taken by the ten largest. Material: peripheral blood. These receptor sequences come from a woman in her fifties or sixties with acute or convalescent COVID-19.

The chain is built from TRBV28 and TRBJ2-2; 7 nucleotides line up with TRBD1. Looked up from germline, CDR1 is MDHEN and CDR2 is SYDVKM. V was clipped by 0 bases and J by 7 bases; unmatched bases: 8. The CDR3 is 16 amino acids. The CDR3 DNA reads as TGTGCCAGCAGTTTATGGGGGGACAGTCAAGGCGGGGAGCTGTTTTTT. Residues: CASSLWGDSQGGELFF.

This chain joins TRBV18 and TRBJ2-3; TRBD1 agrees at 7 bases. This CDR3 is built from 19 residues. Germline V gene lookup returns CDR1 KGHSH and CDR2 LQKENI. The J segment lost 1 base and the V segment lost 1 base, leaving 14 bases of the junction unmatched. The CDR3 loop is CASSPREGARPLRTDTQYF. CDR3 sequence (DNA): TGTGCCAGCTCACCACGAGAGGGGGCCCGCCCCCTCCGCACAGATACGCAGTATTTT.

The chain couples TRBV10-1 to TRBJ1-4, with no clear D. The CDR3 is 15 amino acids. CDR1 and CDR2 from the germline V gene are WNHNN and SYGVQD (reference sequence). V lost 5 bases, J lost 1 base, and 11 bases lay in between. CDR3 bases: TGCGCCAGCAGTCCCCAGCGTGGAACTAATGAAAAACTGTTTTTT. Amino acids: CASSPQRGTNEKLFF.

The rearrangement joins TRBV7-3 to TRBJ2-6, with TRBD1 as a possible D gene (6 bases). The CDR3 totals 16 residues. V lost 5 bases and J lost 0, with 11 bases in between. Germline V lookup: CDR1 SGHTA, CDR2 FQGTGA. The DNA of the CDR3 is TGTGCCAGCAGCCCGGACAGCCTCTCTGGGGCCAACGTCCTGACTTTC. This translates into CASSPDSLSGANVLTF. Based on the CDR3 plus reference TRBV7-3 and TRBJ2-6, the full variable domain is GAGVSQTPSNKVTEKGKYVELRCDPISGHTALYWYRQSLGQGPEFLIYFQGTGAADDSGLPNDRFFAVRPEGSVSTLKIQRTERGDSAVYLCASSPDSLSGANVLTFGAGSRLTVL.

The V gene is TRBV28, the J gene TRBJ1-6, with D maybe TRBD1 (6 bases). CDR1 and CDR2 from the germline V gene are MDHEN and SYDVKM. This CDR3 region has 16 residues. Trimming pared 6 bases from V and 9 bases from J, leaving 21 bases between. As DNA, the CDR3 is TGTGCCAGCAGCCAAGAACCCAGGGGTTTTGGTTCACCCCTCCACTTT. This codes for CASSQEPRGFGSPLHF.

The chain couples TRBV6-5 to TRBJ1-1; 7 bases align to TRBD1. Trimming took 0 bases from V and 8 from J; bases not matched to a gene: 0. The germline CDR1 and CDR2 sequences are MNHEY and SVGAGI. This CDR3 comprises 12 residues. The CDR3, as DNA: TGTGCCAGCAGTTACTCGACAGGGGAAGCTTTCTTT. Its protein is CASSYSTGEAFF.

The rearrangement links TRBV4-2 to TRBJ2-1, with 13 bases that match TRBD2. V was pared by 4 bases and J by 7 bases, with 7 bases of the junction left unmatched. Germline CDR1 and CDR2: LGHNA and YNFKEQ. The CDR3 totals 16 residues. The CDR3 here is CASSLSTSGGANEQFF. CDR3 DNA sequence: TGTGCCAGCAGCCTAAGCACTAGCGGGGGGGCAAATGAGCAGTTCTTC.

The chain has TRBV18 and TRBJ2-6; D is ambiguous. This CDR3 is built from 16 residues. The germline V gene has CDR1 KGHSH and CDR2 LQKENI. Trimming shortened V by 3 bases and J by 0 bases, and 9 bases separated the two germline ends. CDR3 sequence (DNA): TGTGCCAGCTCACCCTCAGTGAACTCTGGGGCCAACGTCCTGACTTTC. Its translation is CASSPSVNSGANVLTF.

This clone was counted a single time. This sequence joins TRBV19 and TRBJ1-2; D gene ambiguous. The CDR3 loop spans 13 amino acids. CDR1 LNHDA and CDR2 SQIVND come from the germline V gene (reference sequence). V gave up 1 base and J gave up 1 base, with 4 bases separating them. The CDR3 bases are TGTGCCAGTAGTATAGCGGGTAACTATGGCTACACCTTC. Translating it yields CASSIAGNYGYTF.

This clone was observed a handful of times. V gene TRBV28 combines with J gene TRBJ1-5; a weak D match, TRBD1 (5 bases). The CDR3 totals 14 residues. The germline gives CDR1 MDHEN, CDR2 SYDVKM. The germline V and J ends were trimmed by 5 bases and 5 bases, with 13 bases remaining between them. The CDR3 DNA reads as TGTGCCAGCAGTGGGGGAGGGGTAGATCAGCCCCAGCATTTT. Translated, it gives CASSGGGVDQPQHF.

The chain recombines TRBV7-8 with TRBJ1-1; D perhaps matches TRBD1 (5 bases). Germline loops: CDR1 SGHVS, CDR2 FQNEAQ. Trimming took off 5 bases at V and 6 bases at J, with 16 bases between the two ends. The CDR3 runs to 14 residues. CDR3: CASSKQQVSPEAFF. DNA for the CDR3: TGTGCCAGCAGCAAACAACAGGTCTCCCCTGAAGCTTTCTTT. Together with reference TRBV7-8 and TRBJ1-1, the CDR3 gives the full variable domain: GAGVSQSPRYKVAKRGQDVALRCDPISGHVSLFWYQQALGQGPEFLTYFQNEAQLDKSGLPSDRFFAERPEGSVSTLKIQRTQQEDSAVYLCASSKQQVSPEAFFGQGTRLTVV.

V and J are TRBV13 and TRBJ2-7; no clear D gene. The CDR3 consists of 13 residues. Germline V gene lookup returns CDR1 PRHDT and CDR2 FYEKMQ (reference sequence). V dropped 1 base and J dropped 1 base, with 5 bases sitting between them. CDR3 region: CASSLDGSYEQYF. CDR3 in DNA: TGTGCCAGCAGCTTAGACGGTTCCTACGAGCAGTACTTC.

The DNA of the CDR3 is TGTGCCAGCAGTGAAGCCTTACAGGGGGTCGACGAGCAGTACTTC. Protein: CASSEALQGVDEQYF. The J gene is TRBJ2-7, the V gene TRBV6-1, with 8 bases fitting TRBD1. The CDR3 is made up of 15 amino acids. The trim removed 0 bases at V and 5 bases at J, leaving 6 bases unmatched. Germline V gives CDR1 MNHNS, CDR2 SASEGT.

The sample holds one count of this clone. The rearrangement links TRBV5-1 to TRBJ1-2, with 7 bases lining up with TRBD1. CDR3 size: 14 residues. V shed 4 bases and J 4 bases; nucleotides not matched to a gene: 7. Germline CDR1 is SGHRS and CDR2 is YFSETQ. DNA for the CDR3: TGCGCCAGCAGCCCACAACAGGGGTCCTATGGCTACACCTTC. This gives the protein CASSPQQGSYGYTF. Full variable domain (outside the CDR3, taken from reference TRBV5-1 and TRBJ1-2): KAGVTQTPRYLIKTRGQQVTLSCSPISGHRSVSWYQQTPGQGLQFLFEYFSETQRNKGNFPGRFSGRQFSNSRSEMNVSTLELGDSALYLCASSPQQGSYGYTFGSGTRLTVV.

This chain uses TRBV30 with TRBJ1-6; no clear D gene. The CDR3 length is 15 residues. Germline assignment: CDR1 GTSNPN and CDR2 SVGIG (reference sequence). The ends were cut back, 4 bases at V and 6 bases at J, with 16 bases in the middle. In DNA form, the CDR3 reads TGTGCCTGGAAGGGAGGCATTTATTCTAATTCACCCCTCCACTTT. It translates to CAWKGGIYSNSPLHF.

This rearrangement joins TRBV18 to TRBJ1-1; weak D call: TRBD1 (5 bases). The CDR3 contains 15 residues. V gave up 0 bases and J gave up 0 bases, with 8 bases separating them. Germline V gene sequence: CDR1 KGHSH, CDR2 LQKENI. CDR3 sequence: CASSPPETVNTEAFF. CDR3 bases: TGTGCCAGCTCACCACCTGAGACAGTGAACACTGAAGCTTTCTTT.

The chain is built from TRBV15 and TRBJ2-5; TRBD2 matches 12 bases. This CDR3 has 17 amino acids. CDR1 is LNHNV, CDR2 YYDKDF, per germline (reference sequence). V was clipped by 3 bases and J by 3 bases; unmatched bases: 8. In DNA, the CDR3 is TGTGCCACCAGCAGCCCTAGCGGGGGGGTGTTAAAAGAGACCCAGTACTTC. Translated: CATSSPSGGVLKETQYF.

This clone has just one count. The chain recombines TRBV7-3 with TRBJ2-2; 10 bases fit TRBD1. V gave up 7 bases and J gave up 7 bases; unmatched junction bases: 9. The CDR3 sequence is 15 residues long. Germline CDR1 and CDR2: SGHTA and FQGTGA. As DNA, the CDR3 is TGTGCCAGCAAATATGACAGGGGGCTTAACGGGGAGCTGTTTTTT. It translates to CASKYDRGLNGELFF.

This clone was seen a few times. DNA of the CDR3: TGCGCCAGCAGCCAATATTTAGTGGGGCGCGCCGGTCCGAACACTGAAGCTTTCTTT. Its protein is CASSQYLVGRAGPNTEAFF. This chain uses TRBV4-1 with TRBJ1-1; a weak D match, TRBD1 (5 bases). CDR1 and CDR2 (germline): MGHRA, YSYEKL. The CDR3 runs to 19 residues. Deletions cut 2 bases from V and 1 base from J, with 23 bases between.

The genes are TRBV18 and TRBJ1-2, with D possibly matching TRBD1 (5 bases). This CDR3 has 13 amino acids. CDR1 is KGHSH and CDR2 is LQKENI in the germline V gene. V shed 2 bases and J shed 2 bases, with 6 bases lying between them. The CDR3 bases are TGTGCCAGCTCACCAGACAGAAACTATGGCTACACCTTC. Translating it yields CASSPDRNYGYTF. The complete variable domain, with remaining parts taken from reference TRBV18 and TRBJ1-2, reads NAGVMQNPRHLVRRRGQEARLRCSPMKGHSHVYWYRQLPEEGLKFMVYLQKENIIDESGMPKERFSAEFPKEGPSILRIQQVVRGDSAAYFCASSPDRNYGYTFGSGTRLTVV.

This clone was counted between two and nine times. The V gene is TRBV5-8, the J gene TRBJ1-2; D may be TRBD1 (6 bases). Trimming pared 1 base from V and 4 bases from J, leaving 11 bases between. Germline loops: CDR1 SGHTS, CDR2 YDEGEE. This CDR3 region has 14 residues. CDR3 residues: CASSLMGARYGYTF. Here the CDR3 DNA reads TGTGCCAGCAGCTTGATGGGGGCACGCTATGGCTACACCTTC.